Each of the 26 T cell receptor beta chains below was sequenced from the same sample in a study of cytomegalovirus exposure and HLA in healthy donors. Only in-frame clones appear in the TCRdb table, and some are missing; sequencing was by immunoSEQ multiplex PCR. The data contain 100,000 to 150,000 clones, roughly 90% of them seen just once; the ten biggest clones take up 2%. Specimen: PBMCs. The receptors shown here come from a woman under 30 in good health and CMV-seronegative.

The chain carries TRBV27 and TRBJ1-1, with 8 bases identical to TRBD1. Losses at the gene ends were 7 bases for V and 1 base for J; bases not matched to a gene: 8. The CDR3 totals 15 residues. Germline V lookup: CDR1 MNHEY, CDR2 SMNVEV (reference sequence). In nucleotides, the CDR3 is TGTGCCAGCACGTGGAGCCAGGGGGCGAACACTGAAGCTTTCTTT. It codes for CASTWSQGANTEAFF.

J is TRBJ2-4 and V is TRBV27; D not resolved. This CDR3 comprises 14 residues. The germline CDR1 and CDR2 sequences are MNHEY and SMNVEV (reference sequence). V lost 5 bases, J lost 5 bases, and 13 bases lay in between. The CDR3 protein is CASSKRLQENIQYF. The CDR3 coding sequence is TGTGCCAGCAGTAAAAGGTTGCAGGAAAACATTCAGTACTTC.

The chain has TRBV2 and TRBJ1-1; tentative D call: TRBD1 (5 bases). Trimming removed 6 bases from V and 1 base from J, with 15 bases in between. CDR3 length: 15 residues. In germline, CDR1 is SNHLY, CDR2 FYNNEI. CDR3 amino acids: CASSDLRRENTEAFF. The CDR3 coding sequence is TGTGCCAGCAGCGACCTTCGCAGGGAGAACACTGAAGCTTTCTTT. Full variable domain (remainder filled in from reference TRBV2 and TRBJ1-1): EPEVTQTPSHQVTQMGQEVILRCVPISNHLYFYWYRQILGQKVEFLVSFYNNEISEKSEIFDDQFSVERPDGSNFTLKIRSTKLEDSAMYFCASSDLRRENTEAFFGQGTRLTVV.

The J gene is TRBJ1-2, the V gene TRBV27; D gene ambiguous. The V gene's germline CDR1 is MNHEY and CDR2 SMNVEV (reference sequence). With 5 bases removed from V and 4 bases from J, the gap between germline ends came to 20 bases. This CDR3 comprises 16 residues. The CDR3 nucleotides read TGTGCCAGCAGTCGTACAGTCGCACCGGTCCGCTATGGCTACACCTTC. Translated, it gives CASSRTVAPVRYGYTF.

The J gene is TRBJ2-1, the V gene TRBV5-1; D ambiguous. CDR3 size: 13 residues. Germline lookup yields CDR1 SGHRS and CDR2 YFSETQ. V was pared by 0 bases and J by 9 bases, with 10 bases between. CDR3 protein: CASSLGEPGEQFF. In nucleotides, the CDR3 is TGCGCCAGCAGCTTGGGCGAGCCCGGTGAGCAGTTCTTC.

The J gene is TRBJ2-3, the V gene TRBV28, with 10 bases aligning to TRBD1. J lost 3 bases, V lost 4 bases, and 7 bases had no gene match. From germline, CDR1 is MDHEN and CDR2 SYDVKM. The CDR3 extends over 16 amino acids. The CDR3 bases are TGTGCCAGCAGTTCCATTAGGACAGGGGGGACAGATACGCAGTATTTT. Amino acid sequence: CASSSIRTGGTDTQYF.

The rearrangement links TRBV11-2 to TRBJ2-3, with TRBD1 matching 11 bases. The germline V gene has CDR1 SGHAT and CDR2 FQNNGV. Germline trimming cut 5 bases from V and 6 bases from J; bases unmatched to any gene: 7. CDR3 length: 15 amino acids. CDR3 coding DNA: TGTGCCAGCAGCCCAAGGACAGGGGGCGGGGATACGCAGTATTTT. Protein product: CASSPRTGGGDTQYF.

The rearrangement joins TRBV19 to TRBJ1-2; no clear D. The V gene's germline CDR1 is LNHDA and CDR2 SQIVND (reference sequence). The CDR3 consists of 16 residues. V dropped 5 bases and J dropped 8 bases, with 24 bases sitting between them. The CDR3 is CASSDAGSPFWAGYTF. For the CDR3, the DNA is TGTGCCAGTAGTGACGCCGGGAGCCCGTTCTGGGCGGGCTACACCTTC.

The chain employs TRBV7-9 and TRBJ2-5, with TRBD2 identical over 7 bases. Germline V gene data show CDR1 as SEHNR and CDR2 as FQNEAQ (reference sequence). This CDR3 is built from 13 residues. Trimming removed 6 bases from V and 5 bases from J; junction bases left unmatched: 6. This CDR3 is CASRPGLVETQYF. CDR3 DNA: TGTGCCAGCAGGCCTGGACTAGTGGAGACCCAGTACTTC.

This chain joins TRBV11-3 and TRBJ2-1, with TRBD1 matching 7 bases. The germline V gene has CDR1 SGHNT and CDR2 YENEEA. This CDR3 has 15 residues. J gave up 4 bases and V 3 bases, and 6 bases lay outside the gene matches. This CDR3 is CASSLDRTPYNEQFF. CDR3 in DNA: TGTGCCAGCAGCTTGGACAGGACCCCGTACAATGAGCAGTTCTTC.

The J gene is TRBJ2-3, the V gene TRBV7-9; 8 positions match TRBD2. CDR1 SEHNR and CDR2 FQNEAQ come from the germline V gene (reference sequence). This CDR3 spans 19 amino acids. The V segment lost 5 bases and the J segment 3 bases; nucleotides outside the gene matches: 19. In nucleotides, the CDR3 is TGTGCCAGCAGCGCCCGGATGGGAGCGGGAGTAGTTTCAACAGATACGCAGTATTTT. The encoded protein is CASSARMGAGVVSTDTQYF.

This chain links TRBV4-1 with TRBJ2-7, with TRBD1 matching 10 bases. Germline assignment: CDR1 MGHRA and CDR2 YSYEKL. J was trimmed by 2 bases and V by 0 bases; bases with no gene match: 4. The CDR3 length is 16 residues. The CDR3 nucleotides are TGCGCCAGCAGCCAAGAAACCGGGACAGGGGCCTACGAGCAGTACTTC. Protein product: CASSQETGTGAYEQYF.

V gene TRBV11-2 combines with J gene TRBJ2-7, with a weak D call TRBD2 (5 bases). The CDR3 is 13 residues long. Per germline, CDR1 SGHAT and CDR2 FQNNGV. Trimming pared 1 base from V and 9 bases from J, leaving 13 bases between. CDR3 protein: CASSLVLAIAQYF. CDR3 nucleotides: TGTGCCAGCAGCTTAGTATTAGCGATCGCGCAGTACTTC.

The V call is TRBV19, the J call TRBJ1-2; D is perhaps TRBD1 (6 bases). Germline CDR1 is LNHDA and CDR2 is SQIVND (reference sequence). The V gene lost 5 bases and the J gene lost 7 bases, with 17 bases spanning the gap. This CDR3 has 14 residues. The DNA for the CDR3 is TGTGCCAGTAGTCCATACAGCTCAGGGGCTGGCTACACCTTC. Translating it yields CASSPYSSGAGYTF.

The CDR3 loop is CASQAGLDYGYTF. The DNA for the CDR3 is TGTGCCAGTCAAGCGGGGCTTGACTATGGCTACACCTTC. The rearrangement uses TRBV19 and TRBJ1-2; a weak D match, TRBD1 (5 bases). The CDR3 contains 13 residues. V was trimmed by 8 bases and J by 3 bases, leaving 13 bases between them. CDR1 and CDR2 (germline): LNHDA, SQIVND (reference sequence).

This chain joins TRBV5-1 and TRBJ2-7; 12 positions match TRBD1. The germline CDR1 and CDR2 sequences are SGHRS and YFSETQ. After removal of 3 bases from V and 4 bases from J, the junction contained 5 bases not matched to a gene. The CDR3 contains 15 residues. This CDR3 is CASSYGTGGSYEQYF. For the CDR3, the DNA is TGCGCCAGCAGCTACGGGACAGGGGGCTCATACGAGCAGTACTTC.

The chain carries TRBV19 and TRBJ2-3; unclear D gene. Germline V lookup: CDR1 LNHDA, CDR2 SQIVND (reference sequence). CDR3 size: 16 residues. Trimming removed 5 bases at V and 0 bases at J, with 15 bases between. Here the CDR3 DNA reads TGTGCCAGTAGTTCCCCTTCTAGAGCAAGCACAGATACGCAGTATTTT. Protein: CASSSPSRASTDTQYF.

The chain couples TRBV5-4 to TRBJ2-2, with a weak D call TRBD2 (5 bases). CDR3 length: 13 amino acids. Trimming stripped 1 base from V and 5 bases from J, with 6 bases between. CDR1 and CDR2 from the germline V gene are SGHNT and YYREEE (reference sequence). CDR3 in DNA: TGTGCCAGCAGCTTGTTAGCGACCGGGGAGCTGTTTTTT. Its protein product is CASSLLATGELFF. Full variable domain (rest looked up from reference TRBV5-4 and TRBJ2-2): ETGVTQSPTHLIKTRGQQVTLRCSSQSGHNTVSWYQQALGQGPQFIFQYYREEENGRGNFPPRFSGLQFPNYSSELNVNALELDDSALYLCASSLLATGELFFGEGSRLTVL.

CDR3 region: CASSNLNQPQHF. In nucleotides, the CDR3 is TGTGCCAGCAGTAATCTAAATCAGCCCCAGCATTTT. The rearrangement joins TRBV5-6 to TRBJ1-5; D is undetermined. The V gene lost 5 bases and the J gene lost 4 bases, with 7 bases spanning the gap. The CDR3 sequence is 12 residues long. CDR1 is SGHDT, CDR2 YYEEEE, per germline. The variable domain in full, completed from reference TRBV5-6 and TRBJ1-5, reads DAGVTQSPTHLIKTRGQQVTLRCSPKSGHDTVSWYQQALGQGPQFIFQYYEEEERQRGNFPDRFSGHQFPNYSSELNVNALLLGDSALYLCASSNLNQPQHFGDGTRLSIL.

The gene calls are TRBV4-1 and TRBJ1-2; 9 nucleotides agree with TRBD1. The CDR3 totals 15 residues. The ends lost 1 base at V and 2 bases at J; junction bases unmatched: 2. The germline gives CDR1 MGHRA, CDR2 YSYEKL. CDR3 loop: CASSQGTGANYGYTF. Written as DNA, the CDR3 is TGCGCCAGCAGCCAAGGGACAGGGGCCAACTATGGCTACACCTTC.

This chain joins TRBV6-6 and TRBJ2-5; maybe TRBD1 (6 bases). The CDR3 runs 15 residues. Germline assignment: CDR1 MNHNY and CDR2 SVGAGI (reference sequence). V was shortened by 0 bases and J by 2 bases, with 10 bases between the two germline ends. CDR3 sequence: CASSYSQGPQETQYF. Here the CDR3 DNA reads TGTGCCAGCAGTTACTCACAGGGACCTCAAGAGACCCAGTACTTC.

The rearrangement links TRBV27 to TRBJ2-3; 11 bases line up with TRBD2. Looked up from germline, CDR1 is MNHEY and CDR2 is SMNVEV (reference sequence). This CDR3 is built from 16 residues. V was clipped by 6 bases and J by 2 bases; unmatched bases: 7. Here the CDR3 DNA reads TGTGCCAGCAGGTCGACTAGCGGGGTTAACACAGATACGCAGTATTTT. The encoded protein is CASRSTSGVNTDTQYF.

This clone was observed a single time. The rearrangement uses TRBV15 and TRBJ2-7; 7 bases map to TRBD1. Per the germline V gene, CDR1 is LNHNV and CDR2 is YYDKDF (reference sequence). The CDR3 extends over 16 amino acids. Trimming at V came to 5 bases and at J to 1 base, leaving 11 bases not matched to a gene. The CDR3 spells CATSSQFRQGSYEQYF. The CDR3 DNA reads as TGTGCCACCAGCTCCCAATTTCGACAGGGATCCTACGAGCAGTACTTC.

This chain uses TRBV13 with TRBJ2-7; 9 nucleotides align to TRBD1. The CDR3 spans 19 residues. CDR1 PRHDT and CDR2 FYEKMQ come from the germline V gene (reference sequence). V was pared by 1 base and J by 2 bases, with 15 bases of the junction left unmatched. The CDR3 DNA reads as TGTGCCAGCAGCTTAGTACCCAAAACCTCCGGGACAGGGCCCTACGAGCAGTACTTC. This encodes CASSLVPKTSGTGPYEQYF.

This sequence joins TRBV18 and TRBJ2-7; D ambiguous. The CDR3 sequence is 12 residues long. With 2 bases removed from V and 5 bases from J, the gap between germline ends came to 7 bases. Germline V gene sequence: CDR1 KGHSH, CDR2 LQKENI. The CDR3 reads CASSPLSNEQYF. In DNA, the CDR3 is TGTGCCAGCTCACCATTGAGTAACGAGCAGTACTTC.

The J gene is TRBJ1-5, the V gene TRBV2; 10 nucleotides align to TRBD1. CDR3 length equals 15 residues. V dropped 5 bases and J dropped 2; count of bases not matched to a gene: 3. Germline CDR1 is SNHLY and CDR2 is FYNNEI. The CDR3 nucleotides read TGTGCCAGCAGTTGGACAGGGGGAGGCAATCAGCCCCAGCATTTT. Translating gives CASSWTGGGNQPQHF.